Following are 32 T cell receptor beta chains from one sample sequenced in a study of T cells expressing NK-cell markers. TCRdb derives one entry per CDR3 protein from the 5' RACE reads, leaving out DNA. The clone table shows about 460,000 distinct CDR3 sequences, with the ten largest holding over 1.1%. Input material: blood T cells: a sorted CD56 or NKG2C T cell subset, CD4+ or CD8+ T cells, or bulk PBMC T cells (not recorded which). Receptors were obtained from a woman aged 50 to 65 in good health.

This chain uses TRBV12-3 or TRBV12-4 with TRBJ2-7. This CDR3 comprises 15 residues. The CDR3: CASSFLLTFTYEQYF.

V and J are TRBV12-3 or TRBV12-4 and TRBJ2-2; the TCRdb D gene call, TRBD2, has no DNA to confirm it. This CDR3 comprises 16 residues. The CDR3 loop reads CASSRGTDFATGELFF.

The chain uses TRBV5-1 and TRBJ1-2; absent DNA, TCRdb's TRBD1 call cannot be checked. Looked up from germline, CDR1 is SGHRS and CDR2 is YFSETQ. This CDR3 is 15 amino acids long. The CDR3 here is CASRAGTGRGNGYTF.

The rearrangement links TRBV29-1 to TRBJ2-4; TCRdb selects TRBD1, and the lack of DNA leaves this call unchecked. Germline V lookup: CDR1 SQVTM, CDR2 ANQGSEA. The CDR3 consists of 12 residues. The CDR3 sequence: CSVEHQGGPGYF.

V usage is TRBV5-1 and J usage is TRBJ2-3; TCRdb's assignment of TRBD2 cannot be checked, as there is no DNA. The CDR3 loop spans 18 amino acids. From germline, CDR1 is SGHRS and CDR2 YFSETQ. CDR3 sequence: CASSLGLAGGPGTDTQYF. Full variable domain (missing parts from reference TRBV5-1 and TRBJ2-3): KAGVTQTPRYLIKTRGQQVTLSCSPISGHRSVSWYQQTPGQGLQFLFEYFSETQRNKGNFPGRFSGRQFSNSRSEMNVSTLELGDSALYLCASSLGLAGGPGTDTQYFGPGTRLTVL.

The chain combines TRBV20-1 with TRBJ2-5; TCRdb selects TRBD2, and the lack of DNA leaves this call unchecked. From germline, CDR1 is DFQATT and CDR2 SNEGSKA (reference sequence). The CDR3 is made up of 16 amino acids. CDR3 residues: CSATPRTSGRGETQYF.

CDR3 amino acids: CSANLQYNEQFF. V and J are TRBV20-1 and TRBJ2-1. Per the germline V gene, CDR1 is DFQATT and CDR2 is SNEGSKA (reference sequence). The CDR3 spans 12 residues.

V usage is TRBV12-3 or TRBV12-4 and J usage is TRBJ1-1; TCRdb indicates TRBD1, and absent DNA this call remains unverified. The CDR3 is 14 residues long. The CDR3 is CASRTTGLFTEAFF.

The chain links TRBV24-1 to TRBJ2-3; TCRdb outputs TRBD2, but without DNA this stays unchecked. From germline, CDR1 is KGHDR and CDR2 SFDVKD. The CDR3 totals 14 residues. The CDR3 reads CATEGTRGEDTQYF.

This sequence joins TRBV7-9 and TRBJ2-3; checking the TCRdb D call of TRBD2 is not possible without DNA. The CDR3 spans 17 residues. The V gene's germline CDR1 is SEHNR and CDR2 FQNEAQ (reference sequence). This chain's CDR3 is CASRSYPRERGTDTQYF.

The gene calls are TRBV15 and TRBJ2-3; the TCRdb D gene call, TRBD1, has no DNA to confirm it. The germline V gene encodes CDR1 LNHNV and CDR2 YYDKDF (reference sequence). The CDR3 sequence is 16 residues long. This CDR3 reads CATSGDPAGATDTQYF. Based on the CDR3 plus reference TRBV15 and TRBJ2-3, the full variable domain is DAMVIQNPRYQVTQFGKPVTLSCSQTLNHNVMYWYQQKSSQAPKLLFHYYDKDFNNEADTPDNFQSRRPNTSFCFLDIRSPGLGDTAMYLCATSGDPAGATDTQYFGPGTRLTVL.

The chain recombines TRBV5-1 with TRBJ2-7; checking the TCRdb D call of TRBD1 is not possible without DNA. This CDR3 has 14 residues. The germline gives CDR1 SGHRS, CDR2 YFSETQ. The CDR3 loop reads CASTGGQGADEQYF. Variable domain in full (rest from reference TRBV5-1 and TRBJ2-7): KAGVTQTPRYLIKTRGQQVTLSCSPISGHRSVSWYQQTPGQGLQFLFEYFSETQRNKGNFPGRFSGRQFSNSRSEMNVSTLELGDSALYLCASTGGQGADEQYFGPGTRLTVT.

V usage is TRBV28 and J usage is TRBJ2-3; TCRdb selects TRBD2, and the lack of DNA leaves this call unchecked. Germline loops: CDR1 MDHEN, CDR2 SYDVKM. CDR3 length equals 14 residues. The CDR3 sequence: CASSFTSGTQTQYF.

The J gene is TRBJ2-2, the V gene TRBV10-3. Germline V gene sequence: CDR1 ENHRY, CDR2 SYGVKD. The CDR3 loop spans 13 amino acids. The CDR3 loop reads CAIRPEAAGELFF.

The CDR3 loop reads CASTPGTKLTDTQYF. The chain is built from TRBV5-4 and TRBJ2-3; the D gene TCRdb calls, TRBD1, cannot be checked with no DNA. This CDR3 has 15 residues. The germline V gene has CDR1 SGHNT and CDR2 YYREEE (reference sequence).

The rearrangement joins TRBV5-1 to TRBJ2-1; TCRdb's assignment of TRBD2 cannot be checked, as there is no DNA. The CDR3 is made up of 20 amino acids. Germline CDR1 reads SGHRS; CDR2 reads YFSETQ. CDR3: CASSSPRDPRDGEGYNEQFF.

The chain recombines TRBV11-2 with TRBJ2-7; TCRdb designates TRBD2, a call that cannot be tested without DNA. The CDR3 covers 15 residues. Germline V gene sequence: CDR1 SGHAT, CDR2 FQNNGV. The CDR3 protein is CASSLVGLAPYEQYF.

The rearrangement links TRBV24-1 to TRBJ2-1. Germline values: CDR1 KGHDR, CDR2 SFDVKD. The CDR3 extends over 13 amino acids. CDR3 amino acids: CATSGRLLSEQFF.

V usage is TRBV20-1 and J usage is TRBJ2-7; TCRdb's D call of TRBD2 is untestable without DNA. CDR3 length: 14 residues. The germline V gene has CDR1 DFQATT and CDR2 SNEGSKA (reference sequence). CDR3 sequence reads: CSVQTSGSLGKQYF.

The CDR3 loop is CASSLPRTSGDEQYF. The genes are TRBV7-9 and TRBJ2-7; TCRdb indicates TRBD2, and absent DNA this call remains unverified. CDR1 SEHNR and CDR2 FQNEAQ come from the germline V gene (reference sequence). The CDR3 has 15 residues.

The J gene is TRBJ1-2, the V gene TRBV12-3 or TRBV12-4. CDR3 length: 13 residues. The CDR3 protein is CASGLAVNYGYTF.

The CDR3 sequence is CASQRWDTDTQYF. This chain uses TRBV9 with TRBJ2-3. Germline V gene sequence: CDR1 SGDLS, CDR2 YYNGEE. The CDR3 is 13 residues long. The full variable domain, its missing parts supplied by reference TRBV9 and TRBJ2-3, is DSGVTQTPKHLITATGQRVTLRCSPRSGDLSVYWYQQSLDQGLQFLIQYYNGEERAKGNILERFSAQQFPDLHSELNLSSLELGDSALYFCASQRWDTDTQYFGPGTRLTVL.

The chain couples TRBV6-2 or TRBV6-3 to TRBJ2-3; there is no DNA to check the TCRdb D call of TRBD1. The germline gives CDR1 MNHEY, CDR2 SVGEGT. The CDR3 loop spans 15 amino acids. The CDR3 region is CASSSRQGGTDTQYF.

The chain has TRBV11-2 and TRBJ2-1. The germline V gene encodes CDR1 SGHAT and CDR2 FQNNGV. There are 12 residues in the CDR3. The CDR3 is CASRQGVYEQFF.

V usage is TRBV12-5 and J usage is TRBJ1-4. CDR1 and CDR2 from the germline V gene are LGHNT and FRNRAP. CDR3 length: 12 residues. This CDR3 reads CASGLDNEKLFF. Filled out from reference TRBV12-5 and TRBJ1-4, the complete variable domain reads DARVTQTPRHKVTEMGQEVTMRCQPILGHNTVFWYRQTMMQGLELLAYFRNRAPLDDSGMPKDRFSAEMPDATLATLKIQPSEPRDSAVYFCASGLDNEKLFFGSGTQLSVL.

The V and J genes are TRBV5-1 and TRBJ2-2; TCRdb's D call of TRBD1 is untestable without DNA. The CDR3 consists of 15 residues. CDR1 and CDR2 from the germline V gene are SGHRS and YFSETQ. Here the CDR3 reads CASSGGGAFPGELFF.

This CDR3 reads CSAGDISTDTQYF. The chain recombines TRBV20-1 with TRBJ2-3; TCRdb indicates TRBD1, and absent DNA this call remains unverified. Germline values: CDR1 DFQATT, CDR2 SNEGSKA (reference sequence). The CDR3 has 13 amino acids.

The chain links TRBV29-1 to TRBJ2-7; lacking DNA, the TRBD1 call made by TCRdb goes unchecked. Germline lookup yields CDR1 SQVTM and CDR2 ANQGSEA. CDR3 size: 12 residues. CDR3 sequence: CSAARGGYAQYF.

V usage is TRBV12-3 or TRBV12-4 and J usage is TRBJ1-2; no DNA is available, so the TRBD1 call from TCRdb remains unchecked. The CDR3 is made up of 14 amino acids. CDR3 protein: CASSLRTAANGYTF.

The V call is TRBV10-2, the J call TRBJ2-3; TCRdb returns TRBD2, unconfirmable since there is no DNA. Germline V lookup: CDR1 WSHSY, CDR2 SAAADI. This CDR3 has 17 amino acids. CDR3 region: CASPSGGTRLREDTQYF.

The V and J genes are TRBV15 and TRBJ1-2; TCRdb indicates TRBD1, and absent DNA this call remains unverified. CDR1 is LNHNV, CDR2 YYDKDF, per germline (reference sequence). There are 14 residues in the CDR3. CDR3 protein: CATSRGGINYGYTF.

The chain joins TRBV4-1 to TRBJ2-7; the TCRdb call, TRBD1, lacks DNA for checking. The CDR3 has 14 residues. CDR1 and CDR2 from the germline V gene are MGHRA and YSYEKL. CDR3 loop: CASSPGTVVYEQYF.